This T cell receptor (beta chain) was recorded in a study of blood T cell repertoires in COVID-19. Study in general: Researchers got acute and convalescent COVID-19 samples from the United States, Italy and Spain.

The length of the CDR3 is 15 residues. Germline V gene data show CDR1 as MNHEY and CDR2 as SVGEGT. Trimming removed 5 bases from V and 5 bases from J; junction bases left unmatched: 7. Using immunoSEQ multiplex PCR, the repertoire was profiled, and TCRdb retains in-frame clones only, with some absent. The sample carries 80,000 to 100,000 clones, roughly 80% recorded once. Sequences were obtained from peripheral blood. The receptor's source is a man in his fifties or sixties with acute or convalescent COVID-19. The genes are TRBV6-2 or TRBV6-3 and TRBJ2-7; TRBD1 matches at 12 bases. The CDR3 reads CASSHGTGGFNEQYF. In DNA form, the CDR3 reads TGTGCCAGCAGTCACGGGACAGGGGGCTTCAACGAGCAGTACTTC.